What follows are 26 T cell receptor beta chains derived from one specimen sequenced in a study of vaccination and CD4 T cells after COVID-19 (dated by TCRdb to 2022 to 2024). Receptor libraries were prepared by PCR. Sequencing instrument: Illumina iSeq 100. At the Johns Hopkins FTIC core, DNA from the cultured CD4+ T cells underwent TCR sequencing with the Oncomine TCR Beta short-read assay. In-frame beta chains were kept once TCRdb had trimmed the public reads at Q25 with fastp and called clones with MiXCR. All rows with the same CDR3 protein become a single entry with the most common DNA and genes. In this sample the table shows more than 20,000 distinct CDR3 sequences, approximately 48% of which occur a single time. The ten top clones hold roughly 4.6% of the sample. No antigens are known for them. The sample's treatment or condition, from its label and the paper: approximately nine-day PBMC culture with coronavirus spike peptide pools or control peptides (ViraFEST assay).

Input material: CD4+ T cells from blood, cultured in vitro. Receptors originate from a human donor who had recovered from COVID-19.

V gene TRBV12-3 or TRBV12-4 combines with J gene TRBJ1-5; weak D call: TRBD1 (5 bases). Trimming pared 3 bases from V and 3 bases from J, leaving 9 bases between. The CDR3 is 14 residues long. The chain's CDR3 is CASSFGTDNQPQHF. As DNA, the CDR3 is TGTGCCAGCAGTTTCGGGACGGACAATCAGCCCCAGCATTTT.

The CDR3 protein is CASSIDAYYTF. CDR3 DNA: TGTGCCAGTAGTATAGATGCGTACTACACCTTC. The chain links TRBV19 to TRBJ1-2; D uncertain. V lost 0 bases to trimming and J lost 10 bases, with 6 bases between them. CDR1 LNHDA and CDR2 SQIVND come from the germline V gene (reference sequence). This CDR3 spans 11 amino acids.

The chain is built from TRBV19 and TRBJ2-3; a weak D match, TRBD2 (5 bases). The CDR3 covers 17 residues. The germline V gene has CDR1 LNHDA and CDR2 SQIVND (reference sequence). Trimming removed 4 bases from V and 4 bases from J, with 21 bases in between. The CDR3 protein is CASSTRTGFSFADTQYF. The CDR3 DNA reads as TGTGCCAGTAGTACCCGCACGGGGTTTAGCTTCGCAGATACGCAGTATTTT. Together with reference TRBV19 and TRBJ2-3, the CDR3 gives the full variable domain: DGGITQSPKYLFRKEGQNVTLSCEQNLNHDAMYWYRQDPGQGLRLIYYSQIVNDFQKGDIAEGYSVSREKKESFPLTVTSAQKNPTAFYLCASSTRTGFSFADTQYFGPGTRLTVL.

The V and J genes are TRBV11-2 and TRBJ2-7; 14 bases line up with TRBD2. The CDR3 spans 16 residues. The V gene's germline CDR1 is SGHAT and CDR2 FQNNGV. The V segment lost 0 bases and the J segment 7 bases; nucleotides outside the gene matches: 5. CDR3 DNA sequence: TGTGCCAGCAGCTTAGAGGGACTAGCGGGAGTTAGTGAGCAGTACTTC. Protein: CASSLEGLAGVSEQYF.

The genes are TRBV28 and TRBJ1-1; D is ambiguous. The ends were cut back, 3 bases at V and 2 bases at J, with 7 bases in the middle. The CDR3 sequence is 13 residues long. CDR1 is MDHEN, CDR2 SYDVKM, per germline. This CDR3 reads CASSLVTNTEAFF. DNA for the CDR3: TGTGCCAGCAGTTTGGTGACAAACACTGAAGCTTTCTTT. The whole variable domain, filled in from reference TRBV28 and TRBJ1-1, reads DVKVTQSSRYLVKRTGEKVFLECVQDMDHENMFWYRQDPGLGLRLIYFSYDVKMKEKGDIPEGYSVSREKKERFSLILESASTNQTSMYLCASSLVTNTEAFFGQGTRLTVV.

The rearrangement joins TRBV20-1 to TRBJ2-3; D may be TRBD1 or TRBD2 (5 bases each). Germline CDR1 reads DFQATT; CDR2 reads SNEGSKA (reference sequence). The CDR3 consists of 13 residues. The V end was cut by 5 bases, the J end by 0 bases, with 9 bases between. The CDR3 spells CSAYRDSTDTQYF. The CDR3 DNA is TGCAGTGCTTACCGGGACAGCACAGATACGCAGTATTTT.

The chain joins TRBV11-3 to TRBJ1-1; TRBD1 matches 7 bases. Germline V gives CDR1 SGHNT, CDR2 YENEEA. This CDR3 is 13 amino acids long. V was clipped by 4 bases and J by 11 bases; unmatched bases: 10. This CDR3 reads CASSYGGQDGAFF. CDR3 nucleotide sequence: TGTGCCAGCAGCTACGGAGGACAGGACGGCGCTTTCTTT.

Within the sample, this clonotype is medium-sized. V is TRBV7-8 and J is TRBJ2-5; no clear D. The germline V and J ends were trimmed by 5 bases and 4 bases, with 20 bases remaining between them. Germline lookup yields CDR1 SGHVS and CDR2 FQNEAQ. The CDR3 is 16 amino acids. CDR3 sequence reads: CASSPSRASPGETQYF. In DNA, the CDR3 is TGTGCCAGCAGCCCGAGCCGGGCCTCCCCGGGAGAGACCCAGTACTTC.

This clonotype was observed a few times. The V gene is TRBV6-5, the J gene TRBJ2-3; 12 bases fit TRBD2. This CDR3 contains 16 residues. The J segment lost 1 base and the V segment lost 4 bases, leaving 3 bases of the junction unmatched. The germline CDR1 and CDR2 sequences are MNHEY and SVGAGI. The CDR3 spells CASSLASGGGTDTQYF. The CDR3 region has the DNA TGTGCCAGCAGTTTGGCTAGCGGGGGGGGCACAGATACGCAGTATTTT.

V gene TRBV11-3 combines with J gene TRBJ1-6, with D hard to call. V gave up 1 base and J gave up 10 bases, with 11 bases separating them. The CDR3 spans 14 residues. CDR1 is SGHNT, CDR2 YENEEA, per germline. CDR3: CASSLVSTESPLHF. DNA of the CDR3: TGTGCCAGCAGCTTAGTTTCCACGGAGTCACCCCTCCACTTT.

V usage is TRBV7-9 and J usage is TRBJ2-3, with TRBD2 identical over 10 bases. V shed 5 bases, J shed 5 bases, and the junction held 10 bases outside the gene matches. The germline V gene encodes CDR1 SEHNR and CDR2 FQNEAQ (reference sequence). This CDR3 has 16 amino acids. The CDR3 protein is CASSPNLLAGRDTQYF. The CDR3 DNA reads TGTGCCAGCAGCCCCAATCTACTAGCGGGAAGAGATACGCAGTATTTT.

This clonotype was observed a handful of times. This chain links TRBV2 with TRBJ2-7, with D possibly matching TRBD2 (6 bases). Germline V lookup: CDR1 SNHLY, CDR2 FYNNEI. This CDR3 has 14 amino acids. V was trimmed by 4 bases and J by 0 bases, leaving 10 bases between them. CDR3 sequence (DNA): TGTGCCAGCAGTGGACTAGGAGGCTCCTACGAGCAGTACTTC. Its translation is CASSGLGGSYEQYF.

This clonotype was counted only a few times. J is TRBJ2-5 and V is TRBV21-1; TRBD1 is taken as the D call from the table, unchecked against the DNA. TRBV21-1 is marked as a pseudogene. CDR3 length: 16 residues. The CDR3 DNA sequence: TGTGCCAGCAGCAATCACCCCAGGGGAAATGTAGAGACCCAGTACTTC. Protein sequence: CASSNHPRGNVETQYF.

This clonotype has just a few counts. The chain joins TRBV24-1 to TRBJ2-5, with D possibly matching TRBD1 (6 bases). V lost 3 bases and J lost 9, with 13 bases in between. Germline CDR1 KGHDR, CDR2 SFDVKD. The CDR3 totals 13 residues. The CDR3 is CATSDGQGWSQYF. Written as DNA, the CDR3 is TGTGCCACCAGTGATGGTCAGGGGTGGTCCCAGTACTTC.

This clonotype was picked up a small number of times. The gene calls are TRBV27 and TRBJ2-3; no firm D call. There are 16 residues in the CDR3. V shed 8 bases and J shed 5 bases, with 23 bases lying between them. Germline V gene data show CDR1 as MNHEY and CDR2 as SMNVEV (reference sequence). CDR3 sequence (DNA): TGTGCCAGCGCCCAATACGTGACCGTAAAGCTAGATACGCAGTATTTT. It encodes CASAQYVTVKLDTQYF.

In this sample, this clonotype turned up a few times. V usage is TRBV6-2 or TRBV6-3 and J usage is TRBJ2-5; 8 nucleotides line up with TRBD2. Per the germline V gene, CDR1 is MNHEY and CDR2 is SVGEGT. The V and J ends lost 0 bases and 5 bases, in that order; junction bases with no gene match: 11. The length of the CDR3 is 17 residues. The DNA for the CDR3 is TGTGCCAGCAGTTACTCGAAGGGACTAGTGACTCACGAGACCCAGTACTTC. Translation: CASSYSKGLVTHETQYF.

This clonotype was recorded a few times. The chain carries TRBV28 and TRBJ1-6, with 7 nucleotides matching TRBD1. The V gene end was trimmed by 7 bases and the J gene end by 9 bases; junction bases not matched to a gene: 6. This CDR3 is 13 amino acids long. Germline CDR1 MDHEN, CDR2 SYDVKM. CDR3 sequence reads: CASKRQGVSPLHF. In DNA form, the CDR3 reads TGTGCCAGCAAGCGACAGGGCGTTTCACCCCTCCACTTT.

The chain links TRBV7-9 to TRBJ1-1; tentative D call: TRBD1 (6 bases). Trimming pared 5 bases from V and 5 bases from J, leaving 18 bases between. Per the germline V gene, CDR1 is SEHNR and CDR2 is FQNEAQ (reference sequence). CDR3 length: 15 amino acids. In DNA, the CDR3 is TGTGCCAGCAGCCCTTTGGGAGGGGGGGGTACTGAAGCTTTCTTT. Protein product: CASSPLGGGGTEAFF.

The V call is TRBV15, the J call TRBJ1-4; D not resolved. This CDR3 is 12 amino acids long. V was clipped by 1 base and J by 4 bases, with 1 base between them. Germline CDR1 is LNHNV and CDR2 is YYDKDF (reference sequence). CDR3 coding DNA: TGTGCCACCAGCAGAGGTAATGAAAAACTGTTTTTT. It codes for CATSRGNEKLFF.

This clonotype turned up a few times. This rearrangement joins TRBV7-8 to TRBJ1-2; 8 nucleotides line up with TRBD1. The V segment lost 5 bases and the J segment 6 bases; nucleotides outside the gene matches: 8. CDR3 length: 14 residues. CDR1 is SGHVS and CDR2 is FQNEAQ in the germline V gene. The chain's CDR3 is CASSLRTGKNGYTF. CDR3 DNA sequence: TGTGCCAGCAGCCTTCGGACAGGGAAGAATGGCTACACCTTC.

This sequence joins TRBV5-4 and TRBJ2-7; D remains ambiguous. Germline CDR1 SGHNT, CDR2 YYREEE (reference sequence). With 0 bases removed from V and 2 bases from J, the gap between germline ends came to 6 bases. This CDR3 has 13 amino acids. DNA for the CDR3: TGTGCCAGCAGCTTGGACACGCCCTACGAGCAGTACTTC. Translating it yields CASSLDTPYEQYF.

The chain is built from TRBV30 and TRBJ1-5; 7 bases map to TRBD1. The germline V gene encodes CDR1 GTSNPN and CDR2 SVGIG (reference sequence). The V gene end was trimmed by 0 bases and the J gene end by 7 bases; junction bases not matched to a gene: 12. CDR3 length equals 16 residues. CDR3 in amino acids: CAWSVPGPGGDQPQHF. The CDR3 DNA follows: TGTGCCTGGAGTGTTCCAGGGCCAGGGGGGGACCAGCCCCAGCATTTT.

The CDR3 DNA is TGTGCCTGGAGCCAGGGGCAGGTGGCAGAGACCCAGTACTTC. Amino acid sequence: CAWSQGQVAETQYF. This chain connects TRBV30 to TRBJ2-5, with D tentatively TRBD1 (6 bases). The CDR3 runs to 14 residues. V gave up 3 bases and J gave up 4 bases, with 15 bases separating them. Germline CDR1 GTSNPN, CDR2 SVGIG (reference sequence).

The chain joins TRBV6-2 or TRBV6-3 to TRBJ2-7; D remains unclear. V was cut by 5 bases and J by 5 bases, with 10 bases left in between. Germline CDR1 is MNHEY and CDR2 is SVGEGT. This CDR3 comprises 12 residues. This CDR3 is CASSGRTHEQYF. The CDR3 DNA sequence: TGTGCCAGCAGTGGGCGTACCCACGAGCAGTACTTC.

V usage is TRBV10-3 and J usage is TRBJ1-4; 8 nucleotides agree with TRBD1. The germline gives CDR1 ENHRY, CDR2 SYGVKD. V shed 9 bases, J shed 8 bases, and the junction held 2 bases outside the gene matches. This CDR3 spans 11 amino acids. The CDR3 region has the DNA TGTGCCATGGGGACAGGCGAAAAACTGTTTTTT. This translates into CAMGTGEKLFF.

The V gene is TRBV30, the J gene TRBJ2-7; D is possibly TRBD1 or TRBD2 (5 bases each). The CDR3 is made up of 12 amino acids. The V gene lost 4 bases and the J gene lost 6 bases, with 13 bases spanning the gap. Per germline, CDR1 GTSNPN and CDR2 SVGIG (reference sequence). The CDR3 here is CAWKGDAGEQYF. For the CDR3, the DNA is TGTGCCTGGAAAGGGGACGCGGGCGAGCAGTACTTC.